This is a list of T cell receptor beta chains from one sample in a study of CD8 T cells in Susac syndrome. TCRdb independently ran MiXCR on the immunoSEQ multiplex PCR reads; one entry per CDR3 protein. The profile shows fewer than 200,000 distinct CDR3 sequences, approximately 95% of them singletons. Sequenced: CD4+ T cells from PBMCs. The receptors come from a human donor in good health. Each CDR3 is given with its conserved first and last residue. D genes are given only for firm matches. For some rows the clone size is stated as once, few or many, or as a class when expanded; others skip it.

J,V,D,size,DNA,CDR3
TRBJ1-2,TRBV11-2,TRBD1,-,TGTGCCAGCAGCCCACGGGACAGGAACTATGGCTACACCTTC,CASSPRDRNYGYTF
TRBJ2-5,TRBV6-5,-,once,TGTGCCAGCAGGGGGGAGACCCAGTACTTC,CASRGETQYF
TRBJ1-1,TRBV15,-,-,TGTGCCACCAGCAGAGAGCTGGTCATGAACACTGAAGCTTTCTTT,CATSRELVMNTEAFF
TRBJ2-2,TRBV29-1,TRBD1,-,TGCAGCGTTGAGCGGACAGGGGGTTCGGGGGAGCTGTTTTTT,CSVERTGGSGELFF
TRBJ2-3,TRBV3-1,-,-,TGTGCCAGCAGCCTTGCTACGGGCTGGATTGATACGCAGTATTTT,CASSLATGWIDTQYF
TRBJ2-7,TRBV7-9,TRBD1,-,TGTGCCAGCAGCCCATGGGACAGCTCCTACGAGCAGTACTTC,CASSPWDSSYEQYF
TRBJ2-1,TRBV6-1,-,-,TGTGCCAGCAGTGAAATGGAGAGCTCCTACAATGAGCAGTTCTTC,CASSEMESSYNEQFF
TRBJ2-1,TRBV5-1,TRBD2,-,TGCGCCAGCAGCTTATTACTAGCGCCCAATGAGCAGTTCTTC,CASSLLLAPNEQFF
TRBJ2-7,TRBV15,-,-,TGTGCCACCAGCAGAGATCGGGGGACCTACGAGCAGTACTTC,CATSRDRGTYEQYF
TRBJ2-5,TRBV20-1,TRBD1,-,TGCAGTGCACGGACAGGACCCCAAGAGACCCAGTACTTC,CSARTGPQETQYF
TRBJ1-1,TRBV30,-,-,TGTGCCTGGAGTGTTGAAACGACTGAAGCTTTCTTT,CAWSVETTEAFF
TRBJ2-4,TRBV28,-,-,TGTGCCAGCAGTGAGTCCGAAAACATTCAGTACTTC,CASSESENIQYF
TRBJ1-2,TRBV14,-,few,TGTGCCAGCAGCCAGGGAGGGTATGGCTACACCTTC,CASSQGGYGYTF
TRBJ2-1,TRBV9,-,-,TGTGCCAGCAGCGTAGGTCTCCTAAGTTCCTACAATGAGCAGTTCTTC,CASSVGLLSSYNEQFF
TRBJ2-7,TRBV7-9,TRBD2,-,TGTGCCAGCAGCTTAGGGGCATCAGGGCGGGAGTCCTACGAGCAGTACTTC,CASSLGASGRESYEQYF
TRBJ1-1,TRBV5-1,-,once,TGCGCCAGCACCCTTGAACTAACGGGAGGAGGGACTGAAGCTTTCTTT,CASTLELTGGGTEAFF
TRBJ2-3,TRBV20-1,-,-,TGCAGTGCCAAGAGGGGGGAATCCGTGCCAGATACGCAGTATTTT,CSAKRGESVPDTQYF
TRBJ1-1,TRBV3-1,-,-,TGTGCCAGCAGCTACGGGGGCACTGAAGCTTTCTTT,CASSYGGTEAFF
TRBJ2-5,TRBV20-1,-,-,TGCAGTGCTAGGAAGCGAGAGACCCAGTACTTC,CSARKRETQYF
TRBJ2-3,TRBV4-3,TRBD1,-,TGCGCCAGCAGCCCTGGGACAGGGGGTGGAGATACGCAGTATTTT,CASSPGTGGGDTQYF
TRBJ2-1,TRBV20-1,-,-,TGCAGTGCTAGAGTACCGGGACTGGGGAATGAGCAGTTCTTC,CSARVPGLGNEQFF
TRBJ1-4,TRBV7-9,-,-,TGTGCCAGCAGCTTAACAGATGAAAAACTGTTTTTT,CASSLTDEKLFF
TRBJ2-2,TRBV7-9,-,few,TGTGCCAGCAGCCAGGGGCCGAACACCGGGGAGCTGTTTTTT,CASSQGPNTGELFF
TRBJ2-1,TRBV20-1,-,-,TGCAGTGCTAGGGCTCCCTACTACAATGAGCAGTTCTTC,CSARAPYYNEQFF